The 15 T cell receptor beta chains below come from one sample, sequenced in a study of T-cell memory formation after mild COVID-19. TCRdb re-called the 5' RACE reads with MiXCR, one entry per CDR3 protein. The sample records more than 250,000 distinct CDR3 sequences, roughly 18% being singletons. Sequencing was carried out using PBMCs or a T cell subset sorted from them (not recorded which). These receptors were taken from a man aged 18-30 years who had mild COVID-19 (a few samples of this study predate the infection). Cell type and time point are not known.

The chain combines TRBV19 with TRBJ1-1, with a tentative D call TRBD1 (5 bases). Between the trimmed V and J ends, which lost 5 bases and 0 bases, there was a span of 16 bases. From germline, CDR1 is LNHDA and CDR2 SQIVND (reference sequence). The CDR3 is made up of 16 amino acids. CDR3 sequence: CASSAPRDPVNTEAFF. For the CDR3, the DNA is TGTGCCAGTAGTGCGCCCAGGGACCCGGTGAACACTGAAGCTTTCTTT.

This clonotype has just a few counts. CDR3 sequence reads: CATSRDWGGGLNTEAFF. CDR3 nucleotides: TGTGCCACCAGCAGAGATTGGGGCGGGGGCCTGAACACTGAAGCTTTCTTT. The rearrangement uses TRBV15 and TRBJ1-1, with a possible D match to TRBD1 (6 bases). Germline CDR1 and CDR2: LNHNV and YYDKDF (reference sequence). The V end lost 0 bases, the J end lost 0 bases, and 14 bases lay between the germline ends. This CDR3 has 17 amino acids.

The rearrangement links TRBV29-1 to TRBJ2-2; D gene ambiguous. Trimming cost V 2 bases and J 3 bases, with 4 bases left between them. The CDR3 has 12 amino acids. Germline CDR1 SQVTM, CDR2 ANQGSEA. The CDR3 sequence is CSVEFYTGELFF. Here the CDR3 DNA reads TGCAGCGTTGAATTTTACACCGGGGAGCTGTTTTTT.

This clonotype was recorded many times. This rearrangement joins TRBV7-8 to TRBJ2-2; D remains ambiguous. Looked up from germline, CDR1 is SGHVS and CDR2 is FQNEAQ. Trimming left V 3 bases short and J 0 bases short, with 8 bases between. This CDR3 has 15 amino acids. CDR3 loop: CASSFPVTNTGELFF. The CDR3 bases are TGTGCCAGCAGCTTTCCTGTTACGAACACCGGGGAGCTGTTTTTT.

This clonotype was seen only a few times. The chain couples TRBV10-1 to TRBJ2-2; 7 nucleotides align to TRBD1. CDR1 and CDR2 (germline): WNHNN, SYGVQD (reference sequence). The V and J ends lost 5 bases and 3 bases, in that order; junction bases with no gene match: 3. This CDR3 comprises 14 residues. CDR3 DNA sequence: TGCGCCAGCAGTCGGGACAGAGACACCGGGGAGCTGTTTTTT. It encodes CASSRDRDTGELFF.

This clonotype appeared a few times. This CDR3 is CASSLYQRNTEAFF. The CDR3 DNA reads TGCGCCAGCAGCTTGTACCAACGGAACACTGAAGCTTTCTTT. This chain links TRBV5-1 with TRBJ1-1; D is uncertain. The CDR3 has 14 amino acids. The V end was cut by 1 base, the J end by 1 base, with 8 bases between. Germline CDR1 reads SGHRS; CDR2 reads YFSETQ.

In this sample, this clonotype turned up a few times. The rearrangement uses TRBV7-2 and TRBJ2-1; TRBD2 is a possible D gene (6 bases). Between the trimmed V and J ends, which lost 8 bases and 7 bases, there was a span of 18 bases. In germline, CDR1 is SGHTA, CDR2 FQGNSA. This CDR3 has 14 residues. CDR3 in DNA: TGTGCCAGCCGTCAGGGACTGGAGGGGAATGAGCAGTTCTTC. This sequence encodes CASRQGLEGNEQFF.

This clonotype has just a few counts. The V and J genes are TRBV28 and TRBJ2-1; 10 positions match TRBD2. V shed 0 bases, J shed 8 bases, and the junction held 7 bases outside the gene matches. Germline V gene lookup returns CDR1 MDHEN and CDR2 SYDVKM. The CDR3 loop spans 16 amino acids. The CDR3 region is CASSLWEVSGGHEQFF. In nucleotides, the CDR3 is TGTGCCAGCAGTTTATGGGAGGTTAGCGGGGGGCATGAGCAGTTCTTC. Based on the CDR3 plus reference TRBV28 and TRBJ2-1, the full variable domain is DVKVTQSSRYLVKRTGEKVFLECVQDMDHENMFWYRQDPGLGLRLIYFSYDVKMKEKGDIPEGYSVSREKKERFSLILESASTNQTSMYLCASSLWEVSGGHEQFFGPGTRLTVL.

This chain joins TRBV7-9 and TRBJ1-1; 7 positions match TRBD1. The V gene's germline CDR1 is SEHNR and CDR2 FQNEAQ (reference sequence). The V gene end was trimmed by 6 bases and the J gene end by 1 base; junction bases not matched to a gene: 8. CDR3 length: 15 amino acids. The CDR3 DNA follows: TGTGCCAGCAGACGTTCGACAGGGACGAACACTGAAGCTTTCTTT. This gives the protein CASRRSTGTNTEAFF.

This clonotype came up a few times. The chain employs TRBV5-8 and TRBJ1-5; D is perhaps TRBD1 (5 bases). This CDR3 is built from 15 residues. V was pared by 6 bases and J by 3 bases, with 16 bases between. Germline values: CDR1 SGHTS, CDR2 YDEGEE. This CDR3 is CASTVAGVHNQPQHF. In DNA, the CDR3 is TGTGCCAGCACCGTCGCGGGGGTCCACAATCAGCCCCAGCATTTT.

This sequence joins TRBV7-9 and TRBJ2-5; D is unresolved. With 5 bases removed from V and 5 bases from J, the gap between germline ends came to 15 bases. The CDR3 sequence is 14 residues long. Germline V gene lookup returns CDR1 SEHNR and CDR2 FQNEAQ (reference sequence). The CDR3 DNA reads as TGTGCCAGCAGCCCATCCCGGAGTGGGGAGACCCAGTACTTC. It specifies CASSPSRSGETQYF.

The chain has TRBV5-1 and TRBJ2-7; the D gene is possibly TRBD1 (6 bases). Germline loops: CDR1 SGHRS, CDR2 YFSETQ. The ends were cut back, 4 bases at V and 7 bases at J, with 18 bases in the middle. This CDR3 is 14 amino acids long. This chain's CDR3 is CASSTTGIPGEQYF. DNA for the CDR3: TGCGCCAGCAGCACCACAGGGATCCCAGGGGAGCAGTACTTC.

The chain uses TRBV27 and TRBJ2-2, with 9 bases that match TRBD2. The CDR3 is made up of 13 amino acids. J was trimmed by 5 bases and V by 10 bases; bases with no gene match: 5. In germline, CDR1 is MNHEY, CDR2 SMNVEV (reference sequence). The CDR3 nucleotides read TGTGCCAACAAGCGGGGGGTAACCGGGGAGCTGTTTTTT. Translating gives CANKRGVTGELFF.

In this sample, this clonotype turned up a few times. The DNA for the CDR3 is TGTGCCAGCACCAGAATAGACAGGGAAGCGTCCTACGAGCAGTACGTC. It translates to CASTRIDREASYEQYV. The gene calls are TRBV5-6 and TRBJ2-7; 7 positions match TRBD1. J gave up 1 base and V 6 bases, and 13 bases lay outside the gene matches. Germline V gives CDR1 SGHDT, CDR2 YYEEEE. The CDR3 loop spans 16 amino acids.

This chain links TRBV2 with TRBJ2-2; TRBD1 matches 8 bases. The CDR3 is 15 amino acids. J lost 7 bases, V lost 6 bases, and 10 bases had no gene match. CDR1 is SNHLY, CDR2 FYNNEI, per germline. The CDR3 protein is CASSDRGSGRGELFF. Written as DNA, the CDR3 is TGTGCCAGCAGCGACAGGGGATCAGGGCGCGGGGAGCTGTTTTTT.